This T cell receptor beta chain was identified during a study of blood T cell repertoires in COVID-19. Study-level background: Collection of acute and convalescent COVID-19 samples took place in the United States, Italy and Spain.

In germline, CDR1 is SGHRS, CDR2 YFSETQ. V lost 4 bases, J lost 0 bases, and 9 bases lay in between. The CDR3 extends over 14 amino acids. Assay: immunoSEQ multiplex PCR; the TCRdb copy retains only in-frame clones and omits some. The data hold around 100,000 clones, with 85% to 90% observed a single time. Sequenced sample: peripheral blood. The sequence came from an elderly woman with acute or convalescent COVID-19. This chain joins TRBV5-1 and TRBJ2-3; D uncertain. The CDR3 DNA reads TGCGCCAGCAGCGCCTTAGCTAGCACAGATACGCAGTATTTT. This gives the protein CASSALASTDTQYF. The full variable domain, with the rest looked up from reference TRBV5-1 and TRBJ2-3, is KAGVTQTPRYLIKTRGQQVTLSCSPISGHRSVSWYQQTPGQGLQFLFEYFSETQRNKGNFPGRFSGRQFSNSRSEMNVSTLELGDSALYLCASSALASTDTQYFGPGTRLTVL.